This TCR beta chain comes out of a study of blood T cell repertoires in COVID-19. The method was immunoSEQ multiplex PCR; TCRdb's version includes in-frame clones alone and lacks a portion of them. The table lists 370,000 or so clones, 70% to 85% of them singletons. The CDR3 consists of 15 residues. This chain uses TRBV21-1 with TRBJ1-1; TRBD1 is the table's D call and was not checked against the DNA. TRBV21-1 is a documented pseudogene. The specimen was peripheral blood. The TCR originated in a human donor with acute or convalescent COVID-19. The donor label of this sample is uncertain. The CDR3 sequence is CASRDRGGVDTEAFF. The CDR3 DNA reads as TGTGCCAGCCGGGACAGGGGTGGGGTCGACACTGAAGCTTTCTTT.